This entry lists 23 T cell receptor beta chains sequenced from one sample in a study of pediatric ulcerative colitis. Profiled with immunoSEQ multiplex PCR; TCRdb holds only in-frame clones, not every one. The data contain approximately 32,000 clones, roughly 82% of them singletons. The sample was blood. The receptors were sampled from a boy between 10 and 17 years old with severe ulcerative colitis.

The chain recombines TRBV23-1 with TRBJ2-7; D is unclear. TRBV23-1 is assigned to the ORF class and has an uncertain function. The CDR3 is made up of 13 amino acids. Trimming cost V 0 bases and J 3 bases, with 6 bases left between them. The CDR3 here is CASSQSRSYEQYF. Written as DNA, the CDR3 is TGCGCCAGCAGTCAATCGCGCAGCTACGAGCAGTACTTC.

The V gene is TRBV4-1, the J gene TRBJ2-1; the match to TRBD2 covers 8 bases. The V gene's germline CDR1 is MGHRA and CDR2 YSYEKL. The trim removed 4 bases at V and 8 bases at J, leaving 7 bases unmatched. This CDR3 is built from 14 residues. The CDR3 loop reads CASSPGAGGDEQFF. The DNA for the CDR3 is TGCGCCAGCAGCCCCGGGGCGGGGGGCGATGAGCAGTTCTTC.

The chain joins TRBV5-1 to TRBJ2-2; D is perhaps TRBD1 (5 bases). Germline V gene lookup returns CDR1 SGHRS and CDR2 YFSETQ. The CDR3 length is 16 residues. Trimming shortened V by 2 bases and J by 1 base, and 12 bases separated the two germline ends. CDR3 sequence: CASSFRRGQNTGELFF. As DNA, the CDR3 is TGCGCCAGCAGCTTCAGAAGAGGACAGAACACCGGGGAGCTGTTTTTT.

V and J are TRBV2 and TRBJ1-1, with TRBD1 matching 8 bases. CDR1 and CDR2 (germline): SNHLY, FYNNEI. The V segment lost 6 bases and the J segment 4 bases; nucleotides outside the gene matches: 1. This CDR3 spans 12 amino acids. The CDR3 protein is CASSGQGTEAFF. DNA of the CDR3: TGTGCCAGCAGCGGACAGGGCACTGAAGCTTTCTTT.

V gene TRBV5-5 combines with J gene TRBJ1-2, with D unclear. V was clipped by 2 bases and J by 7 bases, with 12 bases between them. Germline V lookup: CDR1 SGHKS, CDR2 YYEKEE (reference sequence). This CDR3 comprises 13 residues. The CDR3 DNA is TGTGCCAGCAGCTTCGGCAGGCCCGGTGGCTACACCTTC. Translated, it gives CASSFGRPGGYTF.

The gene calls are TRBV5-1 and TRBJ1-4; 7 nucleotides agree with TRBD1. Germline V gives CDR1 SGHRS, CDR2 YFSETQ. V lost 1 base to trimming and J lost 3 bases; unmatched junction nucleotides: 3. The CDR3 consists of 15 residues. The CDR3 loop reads CASSLLGQSNEKLFF. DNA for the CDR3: TGCGCCAGCAGCTTGTTGGGACAGTCTAATGAAAAACTGTTTTTT. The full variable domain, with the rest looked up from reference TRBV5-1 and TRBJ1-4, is KAGVTQTPRYLIKTRGQQVTLSCSPISGHRSVSWYQQTPGQGLQFLFEYFSETQRNKGNFPGRFSGRQFSNSRSEMNVSTLELGDSALYLCASSLLGQSNEKLFFGSGTQLSVL.

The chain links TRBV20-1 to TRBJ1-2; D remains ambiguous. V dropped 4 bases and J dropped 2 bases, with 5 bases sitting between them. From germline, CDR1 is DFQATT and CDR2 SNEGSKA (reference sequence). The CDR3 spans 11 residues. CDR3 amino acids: CSAIENYGYTF. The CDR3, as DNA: TGCAGTGCTATTGAGAACTATGGCTACACCTTC.

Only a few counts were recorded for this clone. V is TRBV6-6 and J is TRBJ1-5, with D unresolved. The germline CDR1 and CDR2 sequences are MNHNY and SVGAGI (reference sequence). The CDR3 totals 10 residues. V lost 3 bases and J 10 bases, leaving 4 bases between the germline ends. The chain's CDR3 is CASSYSPQHF. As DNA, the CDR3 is TGTGCCAGCAGTTATTCCCCCCAGCATTTT.

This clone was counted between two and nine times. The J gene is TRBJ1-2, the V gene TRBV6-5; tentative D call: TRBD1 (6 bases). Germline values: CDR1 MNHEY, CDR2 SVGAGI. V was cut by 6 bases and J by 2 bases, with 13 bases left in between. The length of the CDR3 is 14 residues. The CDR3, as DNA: TGTGCCAGCAGACTTGGACAGCTCAACTATGGCTACACCTTC. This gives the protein CASRLGQLNYGYTF.

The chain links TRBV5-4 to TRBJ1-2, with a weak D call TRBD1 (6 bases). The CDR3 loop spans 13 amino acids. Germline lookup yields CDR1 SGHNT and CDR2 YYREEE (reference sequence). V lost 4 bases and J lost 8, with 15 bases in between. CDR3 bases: TGTGCCAGCAGCCCACCCACAGGGTTGGGCTACACCTTC. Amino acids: CASSPPTGLGYTF.

The CDR3 reads CASSRRQGARGTEAFF. For the CDR3, the DNA is TGTGCCAGCAGCAGAAGACAGGGAGCTAGGGGAACTGAAGCTTTCTTT. The rearrangement links TRBV5-6 to TRBJ1-1, with 7 bases matching TRBD1. CDR3 length: 16 amino acids. CDR1 SGHDT and CDR2 YYEEEE come from the germline V gene. V shed 4 bases and J 5 bases; nucleotides not matched to a gene: 14.

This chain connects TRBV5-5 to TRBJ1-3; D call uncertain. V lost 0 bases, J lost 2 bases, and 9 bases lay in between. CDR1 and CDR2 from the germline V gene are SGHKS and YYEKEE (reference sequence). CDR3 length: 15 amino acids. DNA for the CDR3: TGTGCCAGCAGCTTGGAGGGATCGACTGGAAACACCATATATTTT. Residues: CASSLEGSTGNTIYF.

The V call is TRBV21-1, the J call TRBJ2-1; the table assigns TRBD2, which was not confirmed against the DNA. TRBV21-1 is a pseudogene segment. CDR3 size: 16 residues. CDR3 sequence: CASSKVSGVYYNEQFF. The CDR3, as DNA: TGTGCCAGCAGCAAAGTTTCCGGGGTCTACTACAATGAGCAGTTCTTC.

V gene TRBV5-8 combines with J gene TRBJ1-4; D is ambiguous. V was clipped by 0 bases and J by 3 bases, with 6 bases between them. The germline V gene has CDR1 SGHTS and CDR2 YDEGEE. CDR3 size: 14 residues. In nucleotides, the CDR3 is TGTGCCAGCAGCTTGGAGGGAGCTAATGAAAAACTGTTTTTT. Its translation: CASSLEGANEKLFF. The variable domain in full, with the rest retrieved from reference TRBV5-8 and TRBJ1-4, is EAGVTQSPTHLIKTRGQQATLRCSPISGHTSVYWYQQALGLGLQFLLWYDEGEERNRGNFPPRFSGRQFPNYSSELNVNALELEDSALYLCASSLEGANEKLFFGSGTQLSVL.

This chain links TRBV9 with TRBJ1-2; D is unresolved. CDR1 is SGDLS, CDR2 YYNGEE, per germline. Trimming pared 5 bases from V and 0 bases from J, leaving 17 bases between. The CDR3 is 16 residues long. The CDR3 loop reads CASRRLTAPPNYGYTF. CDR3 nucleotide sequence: TGTGCCAGCAGACGACTAACAGCCCCTCCTAACTATGGCTACACCTTC.

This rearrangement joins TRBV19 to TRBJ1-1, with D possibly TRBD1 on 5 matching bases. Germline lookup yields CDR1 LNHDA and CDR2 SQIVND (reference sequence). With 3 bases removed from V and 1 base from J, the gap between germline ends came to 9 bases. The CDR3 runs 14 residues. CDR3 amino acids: CASSIGGWNTEAFF. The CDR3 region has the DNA TGTGCCAGTAGTATCGGGGGGTGGAACACTGAAGCTTTCTTT.

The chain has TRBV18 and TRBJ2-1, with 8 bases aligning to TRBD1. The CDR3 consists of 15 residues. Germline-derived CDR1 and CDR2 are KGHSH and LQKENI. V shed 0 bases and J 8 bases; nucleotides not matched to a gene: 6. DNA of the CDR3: TGTGCCAGCTCACCACCGACAGGGGAATTCTATGAGCAGTTCTTC. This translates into CASSPPTGEFYEQFF. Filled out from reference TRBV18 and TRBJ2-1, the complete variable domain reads NAGVMQNPRHLVRRRGQEARLRCSPMKGHSHVYWYRQLPEEGLKFMVYLQKENIIDESGMPKERFSAEFPKEGPSILRIQQVVRGDSAAYFCASSPPTGEFYEQFFGPGTRLTVL.

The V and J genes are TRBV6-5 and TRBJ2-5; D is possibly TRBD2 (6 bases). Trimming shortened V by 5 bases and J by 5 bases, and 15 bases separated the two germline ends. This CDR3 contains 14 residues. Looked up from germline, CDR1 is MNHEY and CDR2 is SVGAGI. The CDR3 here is CASSRDSLRETQYF. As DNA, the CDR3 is TGTGCCAGCAGTCGGGACTCCCTTAGGGAGACCCAGTACTTC.

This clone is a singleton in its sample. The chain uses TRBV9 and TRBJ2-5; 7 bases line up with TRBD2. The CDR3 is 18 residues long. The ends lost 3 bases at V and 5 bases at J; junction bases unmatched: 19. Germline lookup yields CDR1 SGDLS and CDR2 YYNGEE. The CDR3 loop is CASSARGKSGVPWETQYF. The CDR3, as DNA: TGTGCCAGCAGCGCGAGAGGGAAAAGCGGGGTACCATGGGAGACCCAGTACTTC.

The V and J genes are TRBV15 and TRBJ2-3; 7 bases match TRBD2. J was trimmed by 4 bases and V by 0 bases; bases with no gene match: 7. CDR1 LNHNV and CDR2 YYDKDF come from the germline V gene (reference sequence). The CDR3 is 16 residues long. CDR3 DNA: TGTGCCACCAGCAGAGAAAGCGGGGTTCAGGCAGATACGCAGTATTTT. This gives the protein CATSRESGVQADTQYF.

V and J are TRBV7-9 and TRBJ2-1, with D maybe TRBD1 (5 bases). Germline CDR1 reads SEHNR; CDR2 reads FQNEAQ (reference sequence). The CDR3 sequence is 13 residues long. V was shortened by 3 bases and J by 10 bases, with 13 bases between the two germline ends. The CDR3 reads CASSFSGKLEQFF. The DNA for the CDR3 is TGTGCCAGCAGCTTTTCAGGGAAGTTAGAGCAGTTCTTC.

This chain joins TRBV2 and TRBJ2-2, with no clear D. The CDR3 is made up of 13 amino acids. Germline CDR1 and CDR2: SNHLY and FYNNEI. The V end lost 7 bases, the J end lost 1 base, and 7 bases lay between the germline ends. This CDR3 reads CASISGNTGELFF. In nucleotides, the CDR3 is TGTGCCAGCATTTCAGGGAACACCGGGGAGCTGTTTTTT.

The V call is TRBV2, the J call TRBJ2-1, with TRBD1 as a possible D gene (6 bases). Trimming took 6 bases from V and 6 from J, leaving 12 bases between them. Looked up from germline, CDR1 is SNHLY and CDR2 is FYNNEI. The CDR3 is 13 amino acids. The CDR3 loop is CASSQTGINEQFF. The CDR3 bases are TGTGCCAGCAGCCAGACAGGAATCAATGAGCAGTTCTTC.